This T cell receptor beta chain was found in a study of PD-L1 blockade in urothelial cancer. Whole-study context: Beginning in about 2014, patients received atezolizumab, given as 1,200 mg intravenously every 3 weeks. Of prior chemotherapy regimens, patients had received between 0 and 3. Of roughly 30 patients, some 25 were males with bladder-origin urothelial cancer.

Synthetic spike-ins, TCR analog templates, were added into each PCR. Here immunoSEQ multiplex PCR was the method, and the copy in TCRdb shows in-frame clones only, minus some. Of tens of thousands of clones in the sample, under 85% were seen once. V lost 10 bases and J 1 base, leaving 19 bases between the germline ends. Per the germline V gene, CDR1 is WNHNN and CDR2 is SYGVQD (reference sequence). The CDR3 covers 15 residues. Time point given: peripheral blood 6 weeks after treatment start. The chain employs TRBV10-1 and TRBJ1-2, with a tentative D call TRBD1 (5 bases). The source of this sequence is a man aged 45 to 65 with urothelial cancer. The input for sequencing was PBMCs, taken around atezolizumab (anti-PD-L1) treatment. The CDR3 spells CATGGLTVLNYGYTF. CDR3 nucleotide sequence: TGCGCCACCGGGGGTTTGACAGTACTTAACTATGGCTACACCTTC.